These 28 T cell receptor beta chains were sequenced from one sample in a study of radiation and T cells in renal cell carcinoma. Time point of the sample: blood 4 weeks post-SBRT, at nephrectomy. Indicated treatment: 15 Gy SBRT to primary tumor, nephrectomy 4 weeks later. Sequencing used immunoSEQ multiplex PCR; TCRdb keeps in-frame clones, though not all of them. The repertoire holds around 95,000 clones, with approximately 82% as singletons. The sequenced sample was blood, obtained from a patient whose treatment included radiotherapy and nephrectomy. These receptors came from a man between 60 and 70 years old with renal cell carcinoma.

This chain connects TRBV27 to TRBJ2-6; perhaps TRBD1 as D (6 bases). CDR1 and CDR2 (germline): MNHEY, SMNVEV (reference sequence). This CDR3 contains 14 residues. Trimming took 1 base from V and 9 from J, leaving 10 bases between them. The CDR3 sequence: CASSLFGTINVLTF. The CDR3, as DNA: TGTGCCAGCAGTTTATTCGGGACAATCAACGTCCTGACTTTC.

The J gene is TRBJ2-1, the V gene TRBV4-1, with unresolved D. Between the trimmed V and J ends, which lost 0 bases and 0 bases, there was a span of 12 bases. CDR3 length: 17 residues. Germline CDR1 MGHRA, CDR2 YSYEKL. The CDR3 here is CASSQEKGLSSYNEQFF. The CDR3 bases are TGCGCCAGCAGCCAAGAGAAGGGTTTGAGCTCCTACAATGAGCAGTTCTTC.

The CDR3 DNA follows: TGTGCCAGCTCACCACGCGCGGGCAACGAGCAGTACTTC. Its protein product is CASSPRAGNEQYF. The genes are TRBV18 and TRBJ2-7; D perhaps matches TRBD2 (5 bases). Germline V CDR1 and CDR2: KGHSH, LQKENI. The CDR3 sequence is 13 residues long. Trimming removed 1 base at V and 5 bases at J, with 9 bases between.

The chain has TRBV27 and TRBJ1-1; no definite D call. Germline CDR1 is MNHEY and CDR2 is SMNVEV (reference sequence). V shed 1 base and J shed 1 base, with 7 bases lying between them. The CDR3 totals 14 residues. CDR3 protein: CASSLYLGNTEAFF. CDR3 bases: TGTGCCAGCAGTTTATATCTGGGGAACACTGAAGCTTTCTTT.

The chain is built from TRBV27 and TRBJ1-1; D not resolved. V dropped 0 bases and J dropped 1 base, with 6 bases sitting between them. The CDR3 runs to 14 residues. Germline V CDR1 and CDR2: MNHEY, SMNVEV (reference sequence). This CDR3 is CASSLSAGNTEAFF. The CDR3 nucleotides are TGTGCCAGCAGTTTATCGGCAGGGAACACTGAAGCTTTCTTT.

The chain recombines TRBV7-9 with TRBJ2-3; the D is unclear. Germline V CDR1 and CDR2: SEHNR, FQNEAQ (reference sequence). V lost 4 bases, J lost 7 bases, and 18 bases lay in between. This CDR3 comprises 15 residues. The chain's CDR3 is CASSSGGALTNTQYF. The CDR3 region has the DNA TGTGCCAGCAGCTCCGGCGGAGCCCTTACCAATACGCAGTATTTT.

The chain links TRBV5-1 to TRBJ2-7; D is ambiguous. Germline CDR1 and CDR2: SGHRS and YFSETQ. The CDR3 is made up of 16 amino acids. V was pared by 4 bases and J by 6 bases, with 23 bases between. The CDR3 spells CASSSTSLAQLGEQYF. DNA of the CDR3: TGCGCCAGCAGCAGCACGTCTCTGGCCCAGCTCGGCGAGCAGTACTTC.

In DNA form, the CDR3 reads TGTGCCAGTAGTGCCCGGGACAGGGGCTACGAGCAGTACTTC. Translated: CASSARDRGYEQYF. The chain carries TRBV19 and TRBJ2-7, with 10 bases lining up with TRBD1. Germline CDR1 LNHDA, CDR2 SQIVND (reference sequence). CDR3 length: 14 residues. The V gene end was trimmed by 5 bases and the J gene end by 3 bases; junction bases not matched to a gene: 4.

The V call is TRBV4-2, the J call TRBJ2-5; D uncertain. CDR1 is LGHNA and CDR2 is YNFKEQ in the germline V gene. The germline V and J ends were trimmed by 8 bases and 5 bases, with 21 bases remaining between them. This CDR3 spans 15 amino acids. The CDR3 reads CASRASAVAGETQYF. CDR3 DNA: TGTGCCAGCCGCGCGAGCGCCGTAGCAGGCGAGACCCAGTACTTC.

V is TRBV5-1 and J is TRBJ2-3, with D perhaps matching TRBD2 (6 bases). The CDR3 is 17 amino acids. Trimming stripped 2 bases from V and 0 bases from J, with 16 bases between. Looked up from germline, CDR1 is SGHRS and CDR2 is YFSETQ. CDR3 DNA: TGCGCCAGCAGCTTCGGGCTAGCGATAACTAGCACAGATACGCAGTATTTT. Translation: CASSFGLAITSTDTQYF.

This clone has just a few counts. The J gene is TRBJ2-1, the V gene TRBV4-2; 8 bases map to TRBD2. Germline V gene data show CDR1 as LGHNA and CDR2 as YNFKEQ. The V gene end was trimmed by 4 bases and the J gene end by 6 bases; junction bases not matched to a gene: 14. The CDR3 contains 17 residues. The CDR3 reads CASSRSLAEGRSNEQFF. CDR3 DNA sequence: TGTGCCAGCAGCCGCTCACTAGCGGAGGGAAGGAGCAATGAGCAGTTCTTC.

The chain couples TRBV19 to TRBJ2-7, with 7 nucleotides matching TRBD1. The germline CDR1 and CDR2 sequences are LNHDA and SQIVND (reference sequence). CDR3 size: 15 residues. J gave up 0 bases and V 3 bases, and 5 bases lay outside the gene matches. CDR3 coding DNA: TGTGCCAGTAGTATCAGGACAGGAATCTCCTACGAGCAGTACTTC. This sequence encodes CASSIRTGISYEQYF.

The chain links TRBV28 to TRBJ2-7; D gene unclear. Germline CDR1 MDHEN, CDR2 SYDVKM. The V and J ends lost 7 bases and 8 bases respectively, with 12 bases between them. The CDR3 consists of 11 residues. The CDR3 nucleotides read TGTGCCAGCAATTGGCGTCAGAAGCAGTACTTC. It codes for CASNWRQKQYF.

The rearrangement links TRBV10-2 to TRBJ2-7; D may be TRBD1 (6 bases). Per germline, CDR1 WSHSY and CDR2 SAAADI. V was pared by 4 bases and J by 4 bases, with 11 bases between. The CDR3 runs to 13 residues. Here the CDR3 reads CASSVGRGYEQYF. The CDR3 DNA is TGCGCCAGCAGTGTGGGCAGGGGTTACGAGCAGTACTTC.

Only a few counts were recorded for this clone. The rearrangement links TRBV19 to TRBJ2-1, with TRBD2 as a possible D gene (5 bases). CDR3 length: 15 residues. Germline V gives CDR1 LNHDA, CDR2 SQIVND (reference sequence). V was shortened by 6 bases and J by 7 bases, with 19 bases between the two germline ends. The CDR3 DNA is TGTGCCAGTAGGCTGGTTGCGGGCCAAAGAAATGAGCAGTTCTTC. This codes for CASRLVAGQRNEQFF.

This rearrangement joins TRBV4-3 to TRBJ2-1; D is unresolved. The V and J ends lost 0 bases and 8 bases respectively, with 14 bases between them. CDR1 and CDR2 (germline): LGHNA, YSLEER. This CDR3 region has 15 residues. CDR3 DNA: TGCGCCAGCAGCCAAGAGACAACCCAACGATATGAGCAGTTCTTC. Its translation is CASSQETTQRYEQFF.

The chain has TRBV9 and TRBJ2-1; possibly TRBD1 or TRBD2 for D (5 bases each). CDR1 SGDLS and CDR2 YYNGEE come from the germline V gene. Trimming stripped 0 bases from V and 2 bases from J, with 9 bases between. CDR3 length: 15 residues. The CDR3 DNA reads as TGTGCCAGCAGCGTAGGGGACGGAACCTACAATGAGCAGTTCTTC. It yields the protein CASSVGDGTYNEQFF.

The chain's CDR3 is CATSRDRGPNTEAFF. The CDR3 DNA reads as TGTGCCACCAGCAGAGATCGGGGCCCGAACACTGAAGCTTTCTTT. The chain couples TRBV15 to TRBJ1-1; tentative D call: TRBD1 (5 bases). The CDR3 is 15 residues long. CDR1 and CDR2 (germline): LNHNV, YYDKDF (reference sequence). V lost 0 bases to trimming and J lost 1 base, with 9 bases between them.

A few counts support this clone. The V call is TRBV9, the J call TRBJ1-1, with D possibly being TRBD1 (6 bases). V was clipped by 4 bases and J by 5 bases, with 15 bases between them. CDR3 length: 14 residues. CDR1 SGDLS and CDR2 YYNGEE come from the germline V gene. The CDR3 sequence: CASSPNTGLTEAFF. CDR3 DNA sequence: TGTGCCAGCAGCCCGAATACAGGGTTGACTGAAGCTTTCTTT.

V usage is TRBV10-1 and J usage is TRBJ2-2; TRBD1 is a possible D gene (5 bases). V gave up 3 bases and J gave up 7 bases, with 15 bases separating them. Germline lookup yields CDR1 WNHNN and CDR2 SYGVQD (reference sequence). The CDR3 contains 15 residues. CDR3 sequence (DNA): TGCGCCAGCAGTGAATACTTCAGGGTTGGCGGGGAGCTGTTTTTT. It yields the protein CASSEYFRVGGELFF.

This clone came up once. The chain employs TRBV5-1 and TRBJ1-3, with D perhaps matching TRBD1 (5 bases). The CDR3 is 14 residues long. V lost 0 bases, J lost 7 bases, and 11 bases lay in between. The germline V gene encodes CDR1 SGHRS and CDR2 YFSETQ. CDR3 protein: CASSLVGPGNTIYF. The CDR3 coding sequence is TGCGCCAGCAGCTTGGTGGGGCCAGGCAACACCATATATTTT.

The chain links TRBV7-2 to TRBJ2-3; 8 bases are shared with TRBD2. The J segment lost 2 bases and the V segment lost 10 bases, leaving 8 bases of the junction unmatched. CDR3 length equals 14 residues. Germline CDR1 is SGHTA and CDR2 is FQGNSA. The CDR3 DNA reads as TGTGCCACCCTCCGGACTAGCCCCACAGATACGCAGTATTTT. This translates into CATLRTSPTDTQYF.

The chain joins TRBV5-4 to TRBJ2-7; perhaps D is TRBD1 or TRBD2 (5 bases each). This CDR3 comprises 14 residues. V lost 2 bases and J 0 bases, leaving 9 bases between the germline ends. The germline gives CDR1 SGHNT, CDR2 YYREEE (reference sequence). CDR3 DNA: TGTGCCAGCAGCTTATGGGGGAGCTCCTACGAGCAGTACTTC. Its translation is CASSLWGSSYEQYF.

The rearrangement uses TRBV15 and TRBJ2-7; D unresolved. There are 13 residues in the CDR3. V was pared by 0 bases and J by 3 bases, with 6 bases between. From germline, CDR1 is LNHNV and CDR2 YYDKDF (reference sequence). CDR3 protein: CATSRDLIYEQYF. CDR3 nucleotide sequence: TGTGCCACCAGCAGAGATCTTATCTACGAGCAGTACTTC.

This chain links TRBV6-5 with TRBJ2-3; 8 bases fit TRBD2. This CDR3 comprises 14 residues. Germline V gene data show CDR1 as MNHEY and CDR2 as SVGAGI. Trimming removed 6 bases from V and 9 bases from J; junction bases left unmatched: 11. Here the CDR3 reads CASSPGGGQGTQYF. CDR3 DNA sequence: TGTGCCAGCAGCCCCGGGGGGGGGCAGGGGACGCAGTATTTT.

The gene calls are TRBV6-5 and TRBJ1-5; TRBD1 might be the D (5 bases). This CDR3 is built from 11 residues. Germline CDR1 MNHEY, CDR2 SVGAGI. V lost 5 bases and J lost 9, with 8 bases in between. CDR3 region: CASSEDRPQHF. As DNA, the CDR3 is TGTGCCAGCAGTGAAGACAGGCCCCAGCATTTT.

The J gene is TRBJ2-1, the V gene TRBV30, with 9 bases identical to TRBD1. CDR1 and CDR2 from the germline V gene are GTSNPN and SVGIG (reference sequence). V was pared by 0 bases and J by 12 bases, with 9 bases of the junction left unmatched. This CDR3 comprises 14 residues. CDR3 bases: TGTGCCTGGAGTGTGGGGACAGGGTTTCTCATGCAGTTCTTC. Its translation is CAWSVGTGFLMQFF.

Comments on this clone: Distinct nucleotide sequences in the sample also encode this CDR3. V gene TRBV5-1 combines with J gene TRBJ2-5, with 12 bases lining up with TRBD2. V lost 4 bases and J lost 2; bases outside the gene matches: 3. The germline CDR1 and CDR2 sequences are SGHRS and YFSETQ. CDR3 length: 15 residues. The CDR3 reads CASSPGLAGQETQYF. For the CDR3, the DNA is TGCGCCAGCAGCCCCGGACTAGCGGGGCAAGAGACCCAGTACTTC. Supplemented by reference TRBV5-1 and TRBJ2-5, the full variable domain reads KAGVTQTPRYLIKTRGQQVTLSCSPISGHRSVSWYQQTPGQGLQFLFEYFSETQRNKGNFPGRFSGRQFSNSRSEMNVSTLELGDSALYLCASSPGLAGQETQYFGPGTRLLVL.